The 9 T cell receptor beta chains in this list originate from one sample, sequenced in a study of T cell responses to AZD1222 COVID-19 vaccine. Sequencing was performed with immunoSEQ multiplex PCR; in TCRdb, only in-frame clones are kept and a portion is missing. The table includes tens of thousands of clones, approximately 88% detected once. The material sequenced was peripheral blood, taken on day 0 of MenACWY control vaccination. These receptors all come from an adult in good health.

The rearrangement links TRBV6-5 to TRBJ1-6, with TRBD1 as a possible D gene (5 bases). V shed 2 bases and J shed 16 bases, with 12 bases lying between them. The CDR3 extends over 12 amino acids. Germline CDR1 and CDR2: MNHEY and SVGAGI. The CDR3 DNA is TGTGCCAGCAGTTACGCCGGGACCTATCTCCACTTT. Amino acid sequence: CASSYAGTYLHF.

This chain joins TRBV5-1 and TRBJ1-6; D is unclear. The V end lost 4 bases, the J end lost 4 bases, and 15 bases lay between the germline ends. Germline loops: CDR1 SGHRS, CDR2 YFSETQ. This CDR3 is 16 amino acids long. The CDR3 DNA reads as TGCGCCAGCAGCCCGATGGGAGGGCAATATAATTCACCCCTCCACTTT. It is translated as CASSPMGGQYNSPLHF.

The chain employs TRBV19 and TRBJ2-3; 9 positions agree with TRBD2. With 10 bases clipped from V and 4 bases from J, the junction kept 9 bases outside the gene matches. Per germline, CDR1 LNHDA and CDR2 SQIVND (reference sequence). This CDR3 comprises 14 residues. The CDR3 sequence: CATWGAGGADTQYF. CDR3 bases: TGTGCCACCTGGGGAGCGGGGGGAGCAGATACGCAGTATTTT.

This sequence joins TRBV9 and TRBJ2-2, with D unresolved. The germline V and J ends were trimmed by 0 bases and 4 bases, with 13 bases remaining between them. Germline V lookup: CDR1 SGDLS, CDR2 YYNGEE. CDR3 length: 16 amino acids. The CDR3 loop is CASSVVTNRGTGELFF. CDR3 sequence (DNA): TGTGCCAGCAGCGTAGTAACTAATCGAGGCACCGGGGAGCTGTTTTTT.

The chain couples TRBV7-3 to TRBJ2-3; 7 bases fit TRBD1. The CDR3 contains 18 residues. After removal of 5 bases from V and 3 bases from J, the junction contained 17 bases not matched to a gene. Germline loops: CDR1 SGHTA, CDR2 FQGTGA. The CDR3, as DNA: TGTGCCAGCAGCAACACCGTTACAGGGGTCGGGGAAACAGATACGCAGTATTTT. Amino acid sequence: CASSNTVTGVGETDTQYF.

The chain joins TRBV10-3 to TRBJ1-4, with D possibly being TRBD1 (5 bases). The V gene's germline CDR1 is ENHRY and CDR2 SYGVKD. CDR3 size: 14 residues. The V gene lost 3 bases and the J gene lost 12 bases, with 17 bases spanning the gap. The DNA of the CDR3 is TGTGCCATCAGTGATATGGGACGTATCACGGAACTGTTTTTT. Protein: CAISDMGRITELFF.

This chain connects TRBV6-2 or TRBV6-3 to TRBJ1-2, with D possibly being TRBD1 (5 bases). The CDR3 totals 15 residues. The V and J ends lost 2 bases and 3 bases respectively, with 13 bases between them. Germline V CDR1 and CDR2: MNHEY, SVGEGT. This CDR3 reads CASSYPTGRDYGYTF. The CDR3 DNA is TGTGCCAGCAGTTACCCAACAGGTCGGGACTATGGCTACACCTTC.

V gene TRBV2 combines with J gene TRBJ1-1, with 7 nucleotides matching TRBD1. CDR1 is SNHLY and CDR2 is FYNNEI in the germline V gene. This CDR3 has 13 residues. Germline trimming cut 5 bases from V and 6 bases from J; bases unmatched to any gene: 6. CDR3 amino acids: CASSRQGMAEAFF. The CDR3 coding sequence is TGTGCCAGCAGTAGACAGGGTATGGCTGAAGCTTTCTTT.

The chain uses TRBV5-4 and TRBJ1-1, with 8 bases identical to TRBD1. CDR3 length: 14 amino acids. V trimming: 2 bases; J trimming: 8 bases; junction bases outside the gene matches: 8. Germline values: CDR1 SGHNT, CDR2 YYREEE (reference sequence). The CDR3 nucleotides are TGTGCCAGCAGCTTACAGGGGGTAGGACCCGAAGCTTTCTTT. Encoded protein: CASSLQGVGPEAFF.